This T cell receptor (beta chain) was sequenced for a study of OX40 agonist ivuxolimab in advanced cancers. Across the whole study: Clinicians treated patients with ivuxolimab, an agonistic anti-OX40 (CD134) antibody. Dose-escalation cases comprised hepatocellular carcinoma, melanoma, renal cell or head and neck cancer. Study-wide findings and caveats: Near-lowest levels of clonal expansion characterized partial responders at 0.1-3.0 mg/kg.

Regarding this clone: Antigen: not known.

With 4 bases removed from V and 1 base from J, the gap between germline ends came to 11 bases. CDR1 MNHEY and CDR2 SVGAGI come from the germline V gene. The CDR3 contains 16 residues. Sequencing was performed with immunoSEQ multiplex PCR; in TCRdb, only in-frame clones are kept and a portion is missing. This sample carries tens of thousands of clones, just over 85% of them seen once, and the ten largest clones take 0.95% to 1.5%. The rearrangement joins TRBV6-5 to TRBJ2-6; D gene unclear. This specimen was CD4+ or CD8+ T cells sorted from blood, taken in a trial of the OX40 agonist ivuxolimab. This TCR derives from an adult with an advanced solid tumor such as melanoma, head and neck, liver or kidney cancer. DNA of the CDR3: TGTGCCAGCAGTTTAGGGTTGGTATCTGGGGCCAACGTCCTGACTTTC. Its protein is CASSLGLVSGANVLTF.